The 6 T cell receptor beta chains presented below share a single source sample, sequenced in a study of Ad26.COV2.S vaccination and SARS-CoV-2 variants. Generated by immunoSEQ multiplex PCR, the TCRdb table keeps only in-frame clones and is missing some. The sample includes around 450,000 clones, over 75% of them seen just once. Regarding treatment: some 19 received Ad26.COV2.S at low or high dose, single or two shots; a few received placebo; per-sample allocation not given. Following the first vaccine or placebo injection, samples were taken on day 63. The starting material was peripheral blood, obtained in a trial of Ad26.COV2.S vaccine versus placebo. Receptor source: a person between 18 and 65 years old who received the Ad26.COV2.S COVID-19 vaccine or a placebo.

The chain links TRBV6-6 to TRBJ2-5; D call uncertain. The CDR3 runs 15 residues. V shed 0 bases and J shed 0 bases, with 8 bases lying between them. From germline, CDR1 is MNHNY and CDR2 SVGAGI (reference sequence). CDR3 DNA sequence: TGTGCCAGCAGTTACTCGAGAGGATACCAAGAGACCCAGTACTTC. Protein product: CASSYSRGYQETQYF.

The chain links TRBV7-6 to TRBJ2-7, with D perhaps matching TRBD1 (6 bases). Germline V gives CDR1 SGHVS, CDR2 FNYEAQ. The CDR3 has 14 residues. V was shortened by 4 bases and J by 1 base, with 11 bases between the two germline ends. CDR3 sequence: CASSSTTGSYEQYF. The CDR3 DNA reads TGTGCCAGCAGCTCGACGACAGGTTCCTACGAGCAGTACTTC.

J is TRBJ2-1 and V is TRBV9; D ambiguous. Germline values: CDR1 SGDLS, CDR2 YYNGEE. Trimming cost V 0 bases and J 1 base, with 11 bases left between them. This CDR3 has 16 residues. The CDR3 here is CASSVDARLSYNEQFF. CDR3 sequence (DNA): TGTGCCAGCAGCGTAGATGCCAGGTTATCCTACAATGAGCAGTTCTTC.

The DNA for the CDR3 is TGTGCCAGCAGCCCTCCTGGCCAGCCTAACTATGGCTACACCTTC. Amino acids: CASSPPGQPNYGYTF. This chain uses TRBV5-6 with TRBJ1-2; D remains ambiguous. CDR1 and CDR2 (germline): SGHDT, YYEEEE. The CDR3 covers 15 residues. V lost 4 bases, J lost 0 bases, and 13 bases lay in between.

The chain couples TRBV6-4 to TRBJ1-6; D is uncertain. Trimming removed 0 bases from V and 6 bases from J, with 3 bases in between. This CDR3 has 13 amino acids. Per the germline V gene, CDR1 is MRHNA and CDR2 is SNTAGT. The CDR3 DNA is TGTGCCAGCAGTGACTCGTCTAATTCACCCCTCCACTTT. It yields the protein CASSDSSNSPLHF.

The genes are TRBV24-1 and TRBJ2-7; D not resolved. Trimming cost V 8 bases and J 3 bases, with 10 bases left between them. The CDR3 spans 12 residues. Germline V gene data show CDR1 as KGHDR and CDR2 as SFDVKD. The CDR3 region has the DNA TGTGCCACCATCCGGGCTGACTACGAGCAGTACTTC. Translated: CATIRADYEQYF.